This TCR beta chain was recorded in a study of siplizumab effects on memory and regulatory T cells. Study-level results: The drug siplizumab significantly decreased the alloreactive sequences that could be traced to unstimulated CD4+ memory cells. Tregs proliferating in siplizumab cultures lacked confirmation of their suppressive function. A small minority of alloreactive clones were mapped to unstimulated subsets. Naive T cells, seemingly more diverse than memory cells, seemed major alloresponse contributors.

The CDR3 loop spans 14 amino acids. After removal of 5 bases from V and 5 bases from J, the junction contained 3 bases not matched to a gene. Germline lookup yields CDR1 SGHTA and CDR2 FQGTGA. Turning to this clone: No antigen is known for it.

Clones were read by immunoSEQ multiplex PCR, and TCRdb kept only the in-frame ones, dropping some. Of around 100,000 clones in the sample, 91% were seen once. The TCR sequence derives from a human donor in good health. V is TRBV7-3 and J is TRBJ2-2, with 9 bases matching TRBD1. The sequencing input was CD4+ T cells sorted from blood. DNA of the CDR3: TGTGCCAGCAGCCCGGGACAGGGAACCGGGGAGCTGTTTTTT. Its translation: CASSPGQGTGELFF.